Below, one T cell receptor beta chain is given with its context. This receptor's antigen is unknown. No clone much larger than this one lies a single base away; base qualities are absent. This sample stems from a study of response to subunit inactivated influenza vaccine (dated by TCRdb to the late 2010s). About the study as a whole: Deep quantitative profiling of the T cell receptor repertoire was used in the study to follow responses to a trivalent subunit inactivated influenza vaccine. Overall results and qualifications from the work: The authors proposed that each seasonal influenza vaccination may bring in only a limited number of new T cells.

The protocol used for the library was RT-PCR. TCRdb shows the sequencer as Illumina HiSeq 2500. TCRdb trimmed public reads at Q25 via fastp, called clones via MiXCR and kept in-frame beta chains. Every CDR3 protein is listed once, alongside the most common genes and DNA of its rows. This sample lists 600,000 to 700,000 distinct CDR3 sequences; 14% were detected once. The top ten clones comprise around 7.6% of the sample. This specimen was PBMCs from blood, taken about 14 days before vaccination. The receptor comes from a middle-aged man who received an inactivated influenza vaccine. Donor details come from another sample of the same person, matched by shared clones.

The CDR3 protein is CASSLGERRAHEQYF. The sequenced DNA is TGTGCCAGCAGCTTAGGTGAAAGGCGCGCCCACGAGCAGTACTTC. The sequence is built from TRBV7-2 and TRBJ2-7, with the D gene too uncertain to name. V loses 1 base of germline sequence and J loses 5 bases, and the interval between the two ends is 15 bases. Taken from cysteine to phenylalanine, the CDR3 has 15 residues. Only CDR3 DNA remains: 45 bases, in frame from the first base. The germline V gene supplies CDR1 SGHTA and CDR2 FQGNSA.